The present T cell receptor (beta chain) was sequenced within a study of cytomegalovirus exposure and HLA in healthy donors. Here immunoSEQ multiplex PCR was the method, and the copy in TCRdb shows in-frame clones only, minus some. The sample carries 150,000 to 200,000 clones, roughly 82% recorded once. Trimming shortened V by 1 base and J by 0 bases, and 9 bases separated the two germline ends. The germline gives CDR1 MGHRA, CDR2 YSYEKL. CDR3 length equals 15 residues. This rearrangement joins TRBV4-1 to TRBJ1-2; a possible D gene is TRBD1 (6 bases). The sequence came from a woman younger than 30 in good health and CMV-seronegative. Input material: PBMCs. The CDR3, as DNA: TGCGCCAGCAGCCAAGGGACAGTTTCTAACTATGGCTACACCTTC. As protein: CASSQGTVSNYGYTF.